This TCR beta chain emerged from a study of blood T cell repertoires in COVID-19. The overall study: PBMCs, B-cell-depleted T cells, or T cells provided the cDNA or gDNA that made up the material.

Under the authors' procedure: Counts of nucleated cells, estimated from reference gene primer amplification, were obtained. Using immunoSEQ multiplex PCR, the repertoire was profiled, and TCRdb retains in-frame clones only, with some absent. V, J and clone size reflect that table, while D and trimming were determined from the DNA. The sample records 50,000 to 60,000 clones, 90% being singletons. This CDR3 comprises 15 residues. Germline V gene sequence: CDR1 SGHRS, CDR2 YFSETQ. V dropped 1 base and J dropped 2 bases, with 11 bases sitting between them. The sample was peripheral blood. This sequence originates from a man between 35 and 55 years old with acute or convalescent COVID-19. This chain uses TRBV5-1 with TRBJ2-3; perhaps TRBD2 as D (5 bases). The CDR3 sequence is CASSLYSGSTDTQYF. CDR3 DNA sequence: TGCGCCAGCAGCTTGTATTCGGGGTCCACAGATACGCAGTATTTT.